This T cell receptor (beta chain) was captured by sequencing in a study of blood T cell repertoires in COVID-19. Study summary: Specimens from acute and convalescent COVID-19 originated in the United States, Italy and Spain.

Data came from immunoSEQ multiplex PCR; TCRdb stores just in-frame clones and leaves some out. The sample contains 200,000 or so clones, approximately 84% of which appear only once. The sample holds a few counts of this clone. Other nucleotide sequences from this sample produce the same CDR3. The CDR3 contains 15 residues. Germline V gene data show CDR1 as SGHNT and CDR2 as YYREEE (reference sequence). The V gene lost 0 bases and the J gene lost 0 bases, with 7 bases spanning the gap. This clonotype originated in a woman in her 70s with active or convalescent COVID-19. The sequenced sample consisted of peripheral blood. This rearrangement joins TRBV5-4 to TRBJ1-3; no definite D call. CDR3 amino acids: CASSLDRASGNTIYF. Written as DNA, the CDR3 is TGTGCCAGCAGCTTGGACAGAGCCTCTGGAAACACCATATATTTT.